The 12 T cell receptor beta chains given below trace back to one sample, sequenced in a study of post-analysis software for immune sequencing data. Points from the study as a whole: In patients, TRBV5-6, TRBV5-1 and TRBV20-1 belonged to 4 or 5 TRBV segments found more frequently than in controls.

These TCRs are of unknown antigen specificity. Carried by the TCR beta cDNA libraries were unique molecular identifiers. Using its own MiXCR run on the PCR reads, TCRdb lists one record per CDR3 protein. The table records about half a million distinct CDR3 sequences, 30% to 40% of them present only once. The sequencing input was blood. The receptors derive from a girl under 18 with multiple sclerosis.

The chain carries TRBV2 and TRBJ2-3, with D uncertain. V shed 6 bases and J shed 6 bases, with 16 bases lying between them. Germline V gene sequence: CDR1 SNHLY, CDR2 FYNNEI. The CDR3 totals 14 residues. The CDR3 protein is CASRPVSRGDTQYF. As DNA, the CDR3 is TGTGCCAGCAGACCGGTTTCTAGAGGCGATACGCAGTATTTT. The full variable domain, its missing parts supplied by reference TRBV2 and TRBJ2-3, is EPEVTQTPSHQVTQMGQEVILRCVPISNHLYFYWYRQILGQKVEFLVSFYNNEISEKSEIFDDQFSVERPDGSNFTLKIRSTKLEDSAMYFCASRPVSRGDTQYFGPGTRLTVL.

The rearrangement uses TRBV3-1 and TRBJ1-2, with a tentative D call TRBD1 (5 bases). This CDR3 spans 12 amino acids. V lost 8 bases, J lost 7 bases, and 14 bases lay in between. In germline, CDR1 is LGHDT, CDR2 YNNKEL (reference sequence). CDR3 protein: CASGLGQSGYTF. The CDR3 region has the DNA TGTGCCAGCGGGTTGGGGCAATCTGGCTACACCTTC.

In its sample, this clonotype was seen a few times. The chain has TRBV6-5 and TRBJ1-2; 10 bases are shared with TRBD1. The CDR3 is 14 residues long. CDR1 and CDR2 from the germline V gene are MNHEY and SVGAGI. The ends lost 6 bases at V and 8 bases at J; junction bases unmatched: 9. CDR3 bases: TGTGCCAGCAGGACGCCGGGACAGGGGATCGGCTACACCTTC. Translation: CASRTPGQGIGYTF.

V is TRBV20-1 and J is TRBJ1-1; a weak D match, TRBD1 (5 bases). The length of the CDR3 is 15 residues. Germline V lookup: CDR1 DFQATT, CDR2 SNEGSKA (reference sequence). V was trimmed by 3 bases and J by 4 bases, leaving 18 bases between them. The CDR3 reads CSASHGVGLGTEAFF. The CDR3 nucleotides are TGCAGTGCTAGCCACGGGGTGGGGCTGGGCACTGAAGCTTTCTTT.

V gene TRBV20-1 combines with J gene TRBJ2-2; D might be TRBD2 (5 bases). Trimming took 8 bases from V and 9 from J, leaving 22 bases between them. The CDR3 is made up of 14 amino acids. CDR1 DFQATT and CDR2 SNEGSKA come from the germline V gene (reference sequence). CDR3 sequence reads: CSTILAEDYRELFF. The CDR3 bases are TGCAGTACCATCCTAGCTGAAGACTACCGGGAGCTGTTTTTT.

This clonotype was counted a few times. CDR3 sequence reads: CSARPASWSNQPQHF. DNA for the CDR3: TGCAGTGCTAGACCCGCTAGCTGGAGCAATCAGCCCCAGCATTTT. This chain uses TRBV20-1 with TRBJ1-5; D is uncertain. Trimming cost V 2 bases and J 1 base, with 12 bases left between them. The CDR3 is made up of 15 amino acids. From germline, CDR1 is DFQATT and CDR2 SNEGSKA (reference sequence).

The CDR3 sequence: CASSQSRGRVAGYTF. The CDR3 coding sequence is TGCGCCAGCAGTCAATCCCGAGGGAGGGTAGCGGGCTACACCTTC. The chain joins TRBV23-1 to TRBJ1-2, with no clear D. TRBV23-1 is treated as an ORF (open reading frame) with a function not yet certain. The ends were cut back, 0 bases at V and 8 bases at J, with 16 bases in the middle. The length of the CDR3 is 15 residues.

The J gene is TRBJ2-4, the V gene TRBV5-1; 7 positions agree with TRBD2. The CDR3 length is 14 residues. J gave up 5 bases and V 4 bases, and 6 bases lay outside the gene matches. In germline, CDR1 is SGHRS, CDR2 YFSETQ. The CDR3 region is CASSTTSVQNIQYF. In DNA, the CDR3 is TGCGCCAGCAGCACAACTAGCGTCCAAAACATTCAGTACTTC.

Only a few counts were recorded for this clonotype. V is TRBV12-3 or TRBV12-4 and J is TRBJ1-2, with a tentative D call TRBD1 (5 bases). Between the trimmed V and J ends, which lost 6 bases and 1 base, there was a span of 12 bases. This CDR3 is built from 14 residues. CDR3 DNA sequence: TGTGCCAGCAGCCCGATGGGGGATAACTATGGCTACACCTTC. Its protein is CASSPMGDNYGYTF.

V is TRBV7-2 and J is TRBJ2-5; TRBD1 matches at 7 bases. Germline assignment: CDR1 SGHTA and CDR2 FQGNSA. This CDR3 has 16 amino acids. Unmatched junction bases numbered 11, after V lost 5 bases and J lost 2 bases. The CDR3 DNA reads as TGTGCCAGCAGCGCCCGACCCGGGACAGAGCAAGAGACCCAGTACTTC. As protein: CASSARPGTEQETQYF.

This chain links TRBV11-2 with TRBJ1-5; the D is unclear. Trimming removed 0 bases from V and 3 bases from J, with 9 bases in between. This CDR3 spans 15 amino acids. In germline, CDR1 is SGHAT, CDR2 FQNNGV. The CDR3 here is CASSLDPGSNQPQHF. The CDR3 DNA reads as TGTGCCAGCAGCTTAGATCCCGGGTCCAATCAGCCCCAGCATTTT.

This clonotype was counted a few times. The chain links TRBV29-1 to TRBJ2-7; D unresolved. This CDR3 contains 11 residues. V gave up 4 bases and J gave up 0 bases, with 4 bases separating them. CDR1 SQVTM and CDR2 ANQGSEA come from the germline V gene. The CDR3 coding sequence is TGCAGCGTTGGACACTCCTACGAGCAGTACTTC. Amino acids: CSVGHSYEQYF.